Listed below are T cell receptor beta chains from one sample, sequenced in a study of T cell responses to AZD1222 COVID-19 vaccine. The repertoire was sequenced with immunoSEQ multiplex PCR; TCRdb's copy has only in-frame clones and lacks some. The sample lists more than 80,000 clones; about nine tenths were seen once. The sequencing used peripheral blood, collected on day 0 of AZD1222 vaccination. The receptors originated from an adult in good health. Each CDR3 is given with its conserved first and last residue. The D gene is left open where the match is weak. Some rows mark clone size as missing; the rest say once, few, many or name a class of expanded clone.

TRBJ1-6 | TRBD1 | TRBV5-1 | . | TGCGCCAGCAGCCGGACAGGCCAGTATAATTCACCCCTCCACTTT | CASSRTGQYNSPLHF
TRBJ2-4 | . | TRBV3-1/TRBV3-2 | . | TGTGCCAGCAGCCAAGATCTCCCTCCGGGATTAACCAAAAACATTCAGTACTTC | CASSQDLPPGLTKNIQYF
TRBJ2-5 | TRBD1 | TRBV4-1 | . | TGCGCCAGCAGCCACGGACAGGGAGTTGCAGAGACCCAGTACTTC | CASSHGQGVAETQYF
TRBJ2-1 | . | TRBV6-5 | . | TGTGCCAGCAGTTACCAAACAGCACAGTTCTTC | CASSYQTAQFF
TRBJ2-1 | TRBD2 | TRBV9 | . | TGTGCCAGCAGCGGCCCCGGGACTAGCGGAGGTGAGCAGTTCTTC | CASSGPGTSGGEQFF
TRBJ1-5 | TRBD1 | TRBV2 | . | TGTGCCAGCAGCGCCTGGACAGGGGGAAATCAGCCCCAGCATTTT | CASSAWTGGNQPQHF
TRBJ2-7 | TRBD1 | TRBV28 | . | TGTGCCAGCAGTTTACCCTCGGGACAGAGCTACGAGCAGTACTTC | CASSLPSGQSYEQYF
TRBJ2-3 | TRBD2 | TRBV6-1 | . | TGTGCCAGCAGTGAAGCGCCCCTAGCGGGGAGCACAGATACGCAGTATTTT | CASSEAPLAGSTDTQYF
TRBJ1-4 | . | TRBV3-1/TRBV3-2 | . | TGTGCCAGCAGCCAAGACTCCAGGACGGGGTTACTTTTT | CASSQDSRTGLLF
TRBJ2-1 | TRBD2 | TRBV5-4 | . | TGTGCCAGCAGCGTGGGAGGGCCGAATGAGCAGTTCTTC | CASSVGGPNEQFF
TRBJ2-5 | TRBD1 | TRBV5-6 | once | TGTGCCAGCAGCCTAGACAGGGGGCAGTTGGAGACCCAGTACTTC | CASSLDRGQLETQYF
TRBJ2-7 | . | TRBV6-5 | . | TGTGCCAGCACCCCAGCCGGGGGTTCCTACGAGCAGTACTTC | CASTPAGGSYEQYF
TRBJ2-7 | . | TRBV30 | . | TGTGCCTGGAAGCAGACATATGCCTACGAGCAGTACTTC | CAWKQTYAYEQYF
TRBJ2-3 | . | TRBV10-1 | . | TGCGCCAGCAGTGGGCTAGCGACTAGCACAGATACGCAGTATTTT | CASSGLATSTDTQYF
TRBJ1-5 | TRBD1 | TRBV7-8 | . | TGTGCCAGCAGCCCCCAGGGGGCGCGAAGCAATCAGCCCCAGCATTTT | CASSPQGARSNQPQHF
TRBJ1-2 | . | TRBV11-2 | . | TGTGCCAGCAGCATGACAGGTCCCTATGGCTACACCTTC | CASSMTGPYGYTF
TRBJ2-1 | . | TRBV21-1 | . | TGTGCCAGCAGCAAAGGTCCCGGACTAGCGGGAGGGCCTCGGTTGGATGAGCAGTTCTTC | CASSKGPGLAGGPRLDEQFF
TRBJ2-7 | . | TRBV29-1 | . | TGCAGCGCGGGTGGAAGCGCGAACTACGAGCAGTACTTC | CSAGGSANYEQYF
TRBJ1-3 | . | TRBV2 | . | TGTGCCAGCGGACAAACAGGCTCTGGAAACACCATATATTTT | CASGQTGSGNTIYF
TRBJ2-7 | TRBD2 | TRBV27 | . | TGTGCCAGCAGTTACCGGACTAGCGGGAGGAGGGAGCAGTACTTC | CASSYRTSGRREQYF
TRBJ1-1 | TRBD1 | TRBV6-5 | . | TGTGCCAGCAGTCGCAGGGGGGACACTGAAGCTTTCTTT | CASSRRGDTEAFF
TRBJ2-1 | . | TRBV7-9 | . | TGTGCCAGCAGCTTACTAGACGGGGCCTACAATGAGCAGTTCTTC | CASSLLDGAYNEQFF
TRBJ2-3 | TRBD1 | TRBV6-5 | once | TGTGCCAGCCTTGCCGGGACAGGGGGTGATACGCAGTATTTT | CASLAGTGGDTQYF
TRBJ1-4 | TRBD1 | TRBV5-6 | few | TGTGCCAGCAGCTTGGGACAGGGGTTTGAAAAACTGTTTTTT | CASSLGQGFEKLFF
TRBJ1-3 | . | TRBV5-1 | . | TGCGCCAGCAGCTTGGGGGACTGGGGCTCTGGAAACACCATATATTTT | CASSLGDWGSGNTIYF
TRBJ2-1 | . | TRBV13 | . | TGTGCCAGCAGCTTGGGGGGCCCCAGCTCCTACAATGAGCAGTTCTTC | CASSLGGPSSYNEQFF
TRBJ2-3 | TRBD2 | TRBV28 | . | TGTGCCAGCAGTTTATACGCGGGAGGGCCAGATACGCAGTATTTT | CASSLYAGGPDTQYF
TRBJ2-5 | . | TRBV6-6 | . | TGTGCCAGCGCTCCGGGACTCCAAGAGACCCAGTACTTC | CASAPGLQETQYF
TRBJ1-1 | . | TRBV7-8 | . | TGTGCCAGCAGCCAGGGGCTTCAGCCGTTATTGAACACTGAAGCTTTCTTT | CASSQGLQPLLNTEAFF
TRBJ1-2 | . | TRBV28 | . | TGTGCCAGCAGTCCCCCCGGGGGGCCTGTCTATGGCTACACCTTC | CASSPPGGPVYGYTF
TRBJ2-1 | . | TRBV5-4 | . | TGTGCCAGCAGCTTGGAGGGGGGGTACAATGAGCAGTTCTTC | CASSLEGGYNEQFF
TRBJ2-2 | TRBD1 | TRBV15 | . | TGTGCCACCACCAAGGACAGGGCGGCCGGGGAGCTGTTTTTT | CATTKDRAAGELFF
TRBJ1-1 | TRBD1 | TRBV5-1 | . | TGCGCCAGCAGCCATACCGGGACAGGGGGCACTGAAGCTTTCTTT | CASSHTGTGGTEAFF
TRBJ2-7 | . | TRBV30 | . | TGTGCCTGGAGTGTTGGAGGGGTAAAATCCTACGAGCAGTACTTC | CAWSVGGVKSYEQYF
TRBJ1-1 | TRBD1 | TRBV2 | . | TGTGCCAGCAGTGAGGGGGCAGGGGGGACTGAAGCTTTCTTT | CASSEGAGGTEAFF
TRBJ2-2 | TRBD1 | TRBV7-8 | . | TGTGCCAGCAGCCGAGACAGGGGTTACACCGGGGAGCTGTTTTTT | CASSRDRGYTGELFF
TRBJ2-5 | . | TRBV7-7 | . | TGTGCTAGCAGCCAGGGGACTAAAGAGACCCAGTACTTC | CASSQGTKETQYF
TRBJ2-7 | TRBD1 | TRBV5-1 | . | TGCGCCAGCAGCATACCGACAGGGGGTGTGTACGAGCAGTACTTC | CASSIPTGGVYEQYF
TRBJ1-5 | . | TRBV30 | . | TGTGCCTGTAGCCCACGGGATAGCAATCAGCCCCAGCATTTT | CACSPRDSNQPQHF
TRBJ1-1 | . | TRBV30 | . | TGTGCCTGGGGCCAGAGGAACACTGAAGCTTTCTTT | CAWGQRNTEAFF
TRBJ2-3 | TRBD2 | TRBV7-9 | . | TGTGCCAGCAGCCAACCGGGACTAGCGGGAGGCACAGATACGCAGTATTTT | CASSQPGLAGGTDTQYF
TRBJ1-6 | . | TRBV21-1 | . | TGTGCCAGCAGCAAAGACGCAGGTCGCTCCTATAATTCACCCCTCCACTTT | CASSKDAGRSYNSPLHF
TRBJ2-7 | . | TRBV19 | . | TGTGCCAGTAGTACGGGGGGACAGCTCTACTACGAGCAGTACTTC | CASSTGGQLYYEQYF
TRBJ1-4 | . | TRBV7-2 | . | TGTGCCAGCAGCGCCACGGGGGCTACTAATGAAAAACTGTTTTTT | CASSATGATNEKLFF
TRBJ2-3 | TRBD1 | TRBV7-3 | . | TGTGCCAGCAGCCCACAGGGGGCAGAAGATACGCAGTATTTT | CASSPQGAEDTQYF
TRBJ2-5 | TRBD1 | TRBV5-1 | . | TGCGCCAGCAGCTCGGGACAGGGTCAAGAGACCCAGTACTTC | CASSSGQGQETQYF
TRBJ1-4 | . | TRBV28 | . | TGTGCCAGCAGCCATAGGTGGGGAAAACTGTTTTTT | CASSHRWGKLFF
TRBJ2-2 | TRBD2 | TRBV4-2 | few | TGTGCCAGCAGCCAAGAGGGCCCGGGACTAGCGGGATCGAGCGGGGAGCTGTTTTTT | CASSQEGPGLAGSSGELFF
TRBJ1-2 | . | TRBV29-1 | . | TGCAGCGTTGAATTTAGGGGGACTCCCCTTAACTATGGCTACACCTTC | CSVEFRGTPLNYGYTF
TRBJ2-5 | TRBD1 | TRBV7-2 | . | TGTGCCAGCAGCCTCCGGACAGGGTCCCAAGAGACCCAGTACTTC | CASSLRTGSQETQYF